This T cell receptor beta chain was captured in a study of CD8 T cells in ankylosing spondylitis. Findings and limits, study-wide: About 8 highly homologous variants made up a TCR beta motif, and this motif appeared characteristic of ankylosing spondylitis blood. Relatively rare in peripheral blood, disease-linked clones were also CD8+. Reportedly, significant enrichment of disease-linked clones occurred in matched ankylosing spondylitis synovial fluid.

This clonotype was counted at least ten times. Its antigen is not identified. Trimming left V 5 bases short and J 0 bases short, with 14 bases between. This CDR3 has 15 residues. Construction of TCR beta libraries was performed using quantitative 5'-RACE with molecular barcodes. TCRdb re-called the 5' RACE reads through MiXCR, storing one row per CDR3 protein. Of 250,000 or so distinct CDR3 sequences listed, roughly a quarter are singletons. The TCR comes from a male donor with ankylosing spondylitis or in good health (not recorded which). V usage is TRBV12-3 or TRBV12-4 and J usage is TRBJ2-7, with D possibly matching TRBD1 (6 bases). The sequenced sample consisted of blood, either unsorted or a sorted T cell fraction (not recorded which). This chain's CDR3 is CASSLGRDTSYEQYF. CDR3 coding DNA: TGTGCCAGCAGTCTAGGCCGGGACACCTCCTACGAGCAGTACTTC.